This TCR beta chain derives from a study of blood T cell repertoires in COVID-19. On the study more broadly: T cells, B-cell-depleted T cells, or PBMCs supplied cDNA or gDNA.

Which cohort a participant joined came from the clinical history participants gave. Recovered Cohort 3 donors showed two negative PCRs, clearance, or symptom resolution. This clone was recorded once. Germline V gives CDR1 SNHLY, CDR2 FYNNEI. The CDR3 totals 16 residues. V shed 5 bases and J 2 bases; nucleotides not matched to a gene: 9. In the source study's methods: Cell counts per sample came from amplifying reference gene primers. Data came from immunoSEQ multiplex PCR; TCRdb stores just in-frame clones and leaves some out. V and J calls plus clone size are reproduced from that table; the DNA served to infer D and trimming. Of about 390,000 clones in the sample, 80% to 90% were seen once.

The sample taken for sequencing was PBMCs or T cells enriched from blood (not recorded which). This rearrangement joins TRBV2 to TRBJ2-3; 8 bases map to TRBD1. The receptor's source is a woman in her fifties or sixties who had recovered from COVID-19. CDR3 protein: CASSSGQGINTDTQYF. The CDR3 DNA is TGTGCCAGCAGTTCAGGACAGGGCATCAACACAGATACGCAGTATTTT.